These 6 T cell receptor beta chains were sequenced from one sample in a study of T-cell reconstitution after alpha-beta-depleted transplantation in children (dated by TCRdb to 2016 to 2018). Receptors were amplified or captured by PCR. Sequencing took place on an Illumina HiSeq 2500. Molecular barcoding was employed in the preparation of TCR libraries, with unique molecular identifiers being used to normalize TCRbeta repertoire quantification. TCRdb trimmed public reads at Q25 via fastp, called clones via MiXCR and kept in-frame beta chains. Merged by CDR3 protein, the rows form single entries marked with the most common genes and DNA. In this sample the table shows about 270,000 distinct CDR3 sequences, about 10% of which occur a single time. Over 9% of the sample belongs to the ten largest clones. This material consisted of PBMCs from the stem cell graft donor, taken from the stem cell graft. Source of these receptors: a human donor who donated a stem cell graft to a child with SCID.

This sequence joins TRBV7-8 and TRBJ2-1; 10 bases are shared with TRBD2. The CDR3 loop spans 15 amino acids. Per germline, CDR1 SGHVS and CDR2 FQNEAQ. V was pared by 1 base and J by 9 bases, with 6 bases of the junction left unmatched. CDR3 region: CASSLGSGGVGEQFF. The CDR3 region has the DNA TGTGCCAGCAGCTTAGGGAGCGGGGGGGTTGGTGAGCAGTTCTTC.

This clonotype was picked up a small number of times. The chain employs TRBV9 and TRBJ2-1; no firm D call. CDR1 SGDLS and CDR2 YYNGEE come from the germline V gene. The CDR3 totals 14 residues. V was pared by 1 base and J by 4 bases, with 9 bases between. CDR3 nucleotides: TGTGCCAGCAGCGTATCCCCAGGATACAATGAGCAGTTCTTC. It yields the protein CASSVSPGYNEQFF.

This clonotype appeared many times. This rearrangement joins TRBV5-1 to TRBJ1-2; no clear D. V lost 0 bases to trimming and J lost 2 bases, with 11 bases between them. This CDR3 is 15 amino acids long. CDR1 SGHRS and CDR2 YFSETQ come from the germline V gene. The CDR3 here is CASSLEGMPNYGYTF. DNA of the CDR3: TGCGCCAGCAGCTTGGAGGGTATGCCAAACTATGGCTACACCTTC.

The chain has TRBV12-5 and TRBJ2-2; TRBD1 matches at 9 bases. The length of the CDR3 is 17 residues. The ends lost 7 bases at V and 1 base at J; junction bases unmatched: 10. Germline CDR1 LGHNT, CDR2 FRNRAP. CDR3 coding DNA: TGTGCTAGTGTCACGGGACAGGGCGTACAGAACACCGGGGAGCTGTTTTTT. It codes for CASVTGQGVQNTGELFF.

The chain recombines TRBV20-1 with TRBJ1-1; tentative D call: TRBD1 (6 bases). CDR1 DFQATT and CDR2 SNEGSKA come from the germline V gene (reference sequence). CDR3 length: 13 residues. CDR3 sequence (DNA): TGCAGCGACGGGGGCCCCGGGGGCACTGAAGCTTTCTTT. Residues: CSDGGPGGTEAFF.

The gene calls are TRBV4-1 and TRBJ1-1, with D possibly matching TRBD1 (6 bases). The germline V gene has CDR1 MGHRA and CDR2 YSYEKL. Trimming stripped 6 bases from V and 7 bases from J, with 15 bases between. The CDR3 covers 13 residues. The CDR3 DNA follows: TGCGCCAGCAGACTAAGAGGGGGAGGTGAAGCTTTCTTT. Its translation is CASRLRGGGEAFF.